This note documents a single T cell receptor (beta chain) sequence. The source of the sample is a study of CD8 T cells in ankylosing spondylitis. The authors made TCR beta libraries by quantitative 5'-RACE with molecular barcodes. Each CDR3 protein is one row after TCRdb ran MiXCR on the 5' RACE reads. The sample carries fewer than 130,000 distinct CDR3 sequences, approximately 25% recorded once. Germline loops: CDR1 DFQATT, CDR2 SNEGSKA (reference sequence). Trimming pared 1 base from V and 6 bases from J, leaving 17 bases between. The CDR3 length is 15 residues. This chain joins TRBV20-1 and TRBJ2-3; D might be TRBD2 (6 bases). Sequencing input: synovial fluid, either unsorted or a sorted T cell fraction (not recorded which). The receptor was isolated from a male donor with ankylosing spondylitis. This chain's CDR3 is CSARGRQWGEDTQYF. In DNA form, the CDR3 reads TGCAGTGCTAGAGGCCGCCAGTGGGGGGAGGATACGCAGTATTTT.